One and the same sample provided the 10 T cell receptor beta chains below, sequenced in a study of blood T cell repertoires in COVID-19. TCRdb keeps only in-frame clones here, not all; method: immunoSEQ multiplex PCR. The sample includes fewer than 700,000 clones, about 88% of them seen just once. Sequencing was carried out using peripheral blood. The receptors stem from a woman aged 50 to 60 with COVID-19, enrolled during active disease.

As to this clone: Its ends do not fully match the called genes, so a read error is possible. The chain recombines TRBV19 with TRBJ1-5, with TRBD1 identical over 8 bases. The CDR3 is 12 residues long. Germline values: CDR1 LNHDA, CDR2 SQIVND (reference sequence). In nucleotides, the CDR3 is TGTGCCAGTAGTATTCCCGGACAGGGTTATTATTTT. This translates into CASSIPGQGYYF.

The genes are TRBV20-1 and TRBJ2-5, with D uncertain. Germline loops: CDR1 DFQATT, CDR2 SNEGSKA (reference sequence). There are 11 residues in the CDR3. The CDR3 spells CSPTSQETQYF. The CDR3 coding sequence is TGCTCGCCGACATCTCAAGAGACCCAGTACTTC.

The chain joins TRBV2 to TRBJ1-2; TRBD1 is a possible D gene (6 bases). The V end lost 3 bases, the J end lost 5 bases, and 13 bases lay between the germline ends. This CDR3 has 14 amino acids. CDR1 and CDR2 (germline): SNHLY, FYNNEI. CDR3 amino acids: CASSDELQGYGYTF. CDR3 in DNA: TGTGCCAGCAGTGATGAGTTACAGGGTTATGGCTACACCTTC.

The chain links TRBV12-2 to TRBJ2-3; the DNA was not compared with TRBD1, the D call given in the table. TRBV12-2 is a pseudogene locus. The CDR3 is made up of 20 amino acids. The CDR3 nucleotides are TGTGCAAGTCGCTTAGGGGGAAGACCCTCCGGGACAGGGAGCCCACATACGCAGTATTTT. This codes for CASRLGGRPSGTGSPHTQYF.

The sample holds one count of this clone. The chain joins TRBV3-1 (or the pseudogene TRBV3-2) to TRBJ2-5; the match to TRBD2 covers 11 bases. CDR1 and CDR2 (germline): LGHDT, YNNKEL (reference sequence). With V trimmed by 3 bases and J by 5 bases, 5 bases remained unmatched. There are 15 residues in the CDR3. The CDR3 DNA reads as TGTGCCAGCAGCCATGGAGGACTAGCGGGCGAGACCCAGTACTTC. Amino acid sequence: CASSHGGLAGETQYF.

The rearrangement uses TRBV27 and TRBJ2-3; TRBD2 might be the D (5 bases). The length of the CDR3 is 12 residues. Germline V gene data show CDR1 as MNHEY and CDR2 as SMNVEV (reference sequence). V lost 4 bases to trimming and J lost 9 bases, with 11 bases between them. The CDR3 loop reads CASSSVGKTQYF. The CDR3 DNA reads TGTGCCAGCAGTTCCGTCGGGAAGACGCAGTATTTT.

This chain's CDR3 is CASSTSYSVGTDTQYF. CDR3 DNA sequence: TGTGCCAGCAGTACATCCTATAGCGTTGGGACAGATACGCAGTATTTT. The chain recombines TRBV6-6 with TRBJ2-3, with D perhaps TRBD2 (5 bases). The germline V gene has CDR1 MNHNY and CDR2 SVGAGI (reference sequence). Trimming removed 5 bases at V and 3 bases at J, with 18 bases between. The CDR3 loop spans 16 amino acids.

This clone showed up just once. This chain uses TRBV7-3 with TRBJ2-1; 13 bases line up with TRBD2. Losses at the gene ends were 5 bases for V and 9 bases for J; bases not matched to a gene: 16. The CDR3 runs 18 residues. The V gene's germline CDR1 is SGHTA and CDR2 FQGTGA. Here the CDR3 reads CASSRQGLTSGGDGEQFF. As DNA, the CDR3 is TGTGCCAGCAGCCGGCAGGGATTAACTAGCGGGGGGGATGGTGAGCAGTTCTTC.

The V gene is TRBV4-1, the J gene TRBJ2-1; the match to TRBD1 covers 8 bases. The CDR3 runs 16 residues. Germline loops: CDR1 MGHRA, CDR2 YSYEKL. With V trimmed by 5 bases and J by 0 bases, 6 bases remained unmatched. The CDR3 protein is CASSTRTGSSYNEQFF. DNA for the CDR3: TGCGCCAGCAGCACTAGGACAGGGAGCTCCTACAATGAGCAGTTCTTC.

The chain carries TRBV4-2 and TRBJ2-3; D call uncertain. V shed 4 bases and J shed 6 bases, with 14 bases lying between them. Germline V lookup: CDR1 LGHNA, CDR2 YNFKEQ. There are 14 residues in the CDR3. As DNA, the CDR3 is TGTGCCAGCAGCCCTACTCTAGTTAGCGATACGCAGTATTTT. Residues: CASSPTLVSDTQYF.